This record looks at one TCR beta chain sequence and its context. Authors' processing steps: The assay estimated nucleated cells by amplifying reference gene primers. Sequencing was performed with immunoSEQ multiplex PCR; in TCRdb, only in-frame clones are kept and a portion is missing. For V, J and clone size, that table is used; D and trimming come from the DNA. The sample has about 220,000 clones, 70% to 85% seen once. The sample belongs to a study of blood T cell repertoires in COVID-19. Across the study: Researchers got acute and convalescent COVID-19 samples from the United States, Italy and Spain.

V lost 0 bases, J lost 4 bases, and 20 bases stayed unmatched. The CDR3 has 21 amino acids. Germline CDR1 MGHRA, CDR2 YSYEKL. The receptor comes from a man between 45 and 60 years old with active or convalescent COVID-19. The specimen sequenced was peripheral blood. The chain has TRBV4-1 and TRBJ2-7; 11 nucleotides match TRBD2. The CDR3 nucleotides read TGCGCCAGCAGCCAAGAGTGGACCGATCTGTTGCTAGCGGGAGGATTATACGAGCAGTACTTC. Protein sequence: CASSQEWTDLLLAGGLYEQYF.